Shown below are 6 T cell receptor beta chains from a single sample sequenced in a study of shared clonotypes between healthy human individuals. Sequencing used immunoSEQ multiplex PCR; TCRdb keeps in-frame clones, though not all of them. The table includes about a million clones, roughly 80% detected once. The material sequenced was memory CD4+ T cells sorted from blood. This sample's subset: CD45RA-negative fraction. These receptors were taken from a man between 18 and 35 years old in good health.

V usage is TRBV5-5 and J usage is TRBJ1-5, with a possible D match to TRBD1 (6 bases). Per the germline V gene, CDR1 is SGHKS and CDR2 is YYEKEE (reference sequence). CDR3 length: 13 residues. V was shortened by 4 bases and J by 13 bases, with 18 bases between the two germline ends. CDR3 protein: CASSPSPRGTQHF. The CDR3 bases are TGTGCCAGCAGCCCATCCCCCAGGGGCACGCAGCATTTT.

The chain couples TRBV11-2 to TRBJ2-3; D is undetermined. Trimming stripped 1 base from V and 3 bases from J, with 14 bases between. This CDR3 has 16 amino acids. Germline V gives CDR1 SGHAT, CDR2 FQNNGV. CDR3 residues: CASSLGSVTATDTQYF. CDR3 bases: TGTGCCAGCAGCTTAGGTTCTGTAACAGCAACAGATACGCAGTATTTT.

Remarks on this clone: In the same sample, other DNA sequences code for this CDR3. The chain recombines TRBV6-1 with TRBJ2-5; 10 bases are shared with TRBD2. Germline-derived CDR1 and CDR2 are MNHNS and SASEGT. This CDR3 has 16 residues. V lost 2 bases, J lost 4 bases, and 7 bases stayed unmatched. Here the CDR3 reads CASSESLAGVRETQYF. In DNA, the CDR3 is TGTGCCAGCAGTGAATCTCTAGCGGGGGTGCGAGAGACCCAGTACTTC.

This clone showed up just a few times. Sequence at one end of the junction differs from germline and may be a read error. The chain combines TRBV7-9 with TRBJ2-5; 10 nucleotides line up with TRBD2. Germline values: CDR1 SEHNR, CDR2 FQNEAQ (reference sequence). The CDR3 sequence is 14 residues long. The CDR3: CASSVAGGTETQYF. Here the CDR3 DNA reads TGTGCCAGCAGCGTAGCGGGGGGTACGGAGACCCAGTACTTC. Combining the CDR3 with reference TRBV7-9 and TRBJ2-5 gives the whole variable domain DTGVSQNPRHKITKRGQNVTFRCDPISEHNRLYWYRQTLGQGPEFLTYFQNEAQLEKSRLLSDRFSAERPKGSFSTLEIQRTEQGDSAMYLCASSVAGGTETQYFGPGTRLLVL.

CDR3 in amino acids: CAWSGDGLSGNTIYF. Here the CDR3 DNA reads TGTGCCTGGAGTGGTGACGGCCTCTCTGGAAACACCATATATTTT. The V gene is TRBV30, the J gene TRBJ1-3, with D unresolved. This CDR3 comprises 15 residues. The V end lost 1 base, the J end lost 0 bases, and 10 bases lay between the germline ends. CDR1 and CDR2 from the germline V gene are GTSNPN and SVGIG (reference sequence).

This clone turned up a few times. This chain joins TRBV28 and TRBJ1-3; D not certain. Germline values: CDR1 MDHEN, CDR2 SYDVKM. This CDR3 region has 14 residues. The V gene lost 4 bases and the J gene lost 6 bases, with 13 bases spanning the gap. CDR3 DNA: TGTGCCAGCAGTTCCCTTGCCAATACAAACACCATATATTTT. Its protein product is CASSSLANTNTIYF.